This T cell receptor beta chain was profiled in a study of immune evolution from preneoplasia to lung adenocarcinoma. TCRdb keeps only in-frame clones here, not all; method: immunoSEQ multiplex PCR. Here the sample spans nearly 2,500 clones, 75% to 85% being singletons. This CDR3 comprises 16 residues. Germline V gene data show CDR1 as MNHEY and CDR2 as SMNVEV (reference sequence). The V gene lost 6 bases and the J gene lost 0 bases, with 15 bases spanning the gap. The chain uses TRBV27 and TRBJ1-5, with a weak D call TRBD1 (5 bases). The sample comprised FFPE normal lung tissue adjacent to the tumor. The clonotype comes from a person aged 45 to 59 with lung adenocarcinoma. The CDR3 DNA sequence: TGTGCCAGCAGCTTGTCGGGGGTTCGTAGCAATCAGCCCCAGCATTTT. Translation: CASSLSGVRSNQPQHF.